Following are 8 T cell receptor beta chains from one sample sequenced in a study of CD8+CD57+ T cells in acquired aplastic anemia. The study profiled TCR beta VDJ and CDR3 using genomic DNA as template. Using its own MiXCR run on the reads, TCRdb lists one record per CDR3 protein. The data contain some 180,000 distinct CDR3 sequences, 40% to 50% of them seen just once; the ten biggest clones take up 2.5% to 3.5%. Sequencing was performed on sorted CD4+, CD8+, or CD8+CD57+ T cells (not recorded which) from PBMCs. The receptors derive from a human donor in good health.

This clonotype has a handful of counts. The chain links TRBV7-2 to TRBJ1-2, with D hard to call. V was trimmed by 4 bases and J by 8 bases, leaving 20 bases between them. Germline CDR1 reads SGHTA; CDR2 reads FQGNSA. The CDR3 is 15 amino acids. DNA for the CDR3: TGTGCCAGCAGCTCCCGGGTGCGAAGCGCAGGCGGCTACACCTTC. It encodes CASSSRVRSAGGYTF.

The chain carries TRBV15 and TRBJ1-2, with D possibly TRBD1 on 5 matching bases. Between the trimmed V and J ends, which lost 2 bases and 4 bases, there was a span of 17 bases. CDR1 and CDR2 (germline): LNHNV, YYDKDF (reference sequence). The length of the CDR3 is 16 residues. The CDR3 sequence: CATSRKDGSRGYGYTF. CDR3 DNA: TGTGCCACCAGCAGAAAAGACGGTTCAAGGGGCTATGGCTACACCTTC.

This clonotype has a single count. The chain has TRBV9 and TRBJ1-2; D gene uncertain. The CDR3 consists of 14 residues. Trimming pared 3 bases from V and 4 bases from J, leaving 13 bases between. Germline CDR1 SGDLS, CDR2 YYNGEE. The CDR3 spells CASSANSGSYGYTF. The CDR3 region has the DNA TGTGCCAGCAGCGCGAATTCCGGGAGCTATGGCTACACCTTC.

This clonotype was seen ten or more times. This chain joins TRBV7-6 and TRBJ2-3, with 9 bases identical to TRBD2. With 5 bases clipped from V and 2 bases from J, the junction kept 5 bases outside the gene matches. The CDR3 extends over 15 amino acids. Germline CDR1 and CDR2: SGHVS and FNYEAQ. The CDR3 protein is CASSPSGRPTDTQYF. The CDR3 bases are TGTGCCAGCAGCCCCAGCGGGAGGCCCACAGATACGCAGTATTTT.

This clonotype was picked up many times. The CDR3 is CASRNRGTQPQHF. The CDR3 DNA follows: TGTGCCAGCAGAAACAGGGGTACTCAGCCCCAGCATTTT. V is TRBV2 and J is TRBJ1-5, with 7 positions matching TRBD1. The CDR3 sequence is 13 residues long. Germline lookup yields CDR1 SNHLY and CDR2 FYNNEI. V shed 6 bases and J 6 bases; nucleotides not matched to a gene: 5.

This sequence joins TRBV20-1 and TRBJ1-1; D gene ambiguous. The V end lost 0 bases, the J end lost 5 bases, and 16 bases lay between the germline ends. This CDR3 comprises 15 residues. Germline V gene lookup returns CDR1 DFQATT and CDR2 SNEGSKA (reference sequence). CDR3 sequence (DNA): TGCAGTGCTAGAGATCAAGGCAGTGCAATGACTGAAGCTTTCTTT. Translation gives CSARDQGSAMTEAFF.

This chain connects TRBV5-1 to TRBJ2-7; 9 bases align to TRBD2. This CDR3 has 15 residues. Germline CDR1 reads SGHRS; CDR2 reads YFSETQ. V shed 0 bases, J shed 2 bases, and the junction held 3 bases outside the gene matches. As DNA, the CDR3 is TGCGCCAGCAGCTTGGGACTAGCGGAGACCTACGAGCAGTACTTC. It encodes CASSLGLAETYEQYF.

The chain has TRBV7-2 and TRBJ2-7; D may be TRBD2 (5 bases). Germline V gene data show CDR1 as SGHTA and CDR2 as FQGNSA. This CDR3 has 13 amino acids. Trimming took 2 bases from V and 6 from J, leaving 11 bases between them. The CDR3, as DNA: TGTGCCAGCAGCTTATCTAGCCTGGGCGAGCAGTACTTC. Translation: CASSLSSLGEQYF.